A selection of T cell receptor beta chains follows, all from one sample in a study of CD8 T cells in ankylosing spondylitis. TCRdb re-called the 5' RACE reads with MiXCR, one entry per CDR3 protein. In the table there are some 200,000 distinct CDR3 sequences, 9.5% to 15% of which are singletons. Input material: blood, either unsorted or a sorted T cell fraction (not recorded which). Receptors originate from a male donor with ankylosing spondylitis or in good health (not recorded which). Both conserved end residues are part of each CDR3. A D gene is named only where the DNA matches it firmly. Some rows mark clone size as missing; the rest say once, few, many or name a class of expanded clone.

>few|-|TRBJ2-1|TRBV6-1
CASKDRWGDEQFF
TGTGCCAGCAAAGACAGGTGGGGCGATGAGCAGTTCTTC
>-|-|TRBJ1-6|TRBV27
CASSFGRGNSPLHF
TGTGCCAGCAGTTTCGGGAGGGGGAACTCACCCCTCCACTTT
>few|-|TRBJ2-7|TRBV12-3/TRBV12-4
CASSFNGFYEQYF
TGTGCCAGCAGTTTCAACGGGTTCTACGAGCAGTACTTC
>few|TRBD2|TRBJ2-1|TRBV11-2
CASSAWTSGGAYNEQFF
TGTGCCAGCAGCGCCTGGACTAGCGGGGGGGCCTACAATGAGCAGTTCTTC
>few|TRBD2|TRBJ2-2|TRBV29-1
CSVEGEASGTNTGELFF
TGCAGCGTTGAAGGTGAGGCTAGCGGGACAAACACCGGGGAGCTGTTTTTT
>few|-|TRBJ2-3|TRBV7-9
CASSLLVGQYF
TGTGCCAGCAGCTTATTAGTTGGGCAGTATTTT
>-|TRBD2|TRBJ2-5|TRBV27
CASSQLAGGQETQYF
TGTGCCAGCAGTCAACTAGCGGGTGGCCAAGAGACCCAGTACTTC
>many|-|TRBJ2-7|TRBV5-6
CASSLSPAEQYF
TGTGCCAGCAGCTTGTCCCCAGCGGAGCAGTACTTC
>many|-|TRBJ1-1|TRBV29-1
CSVDVTEAFF
TGCAGCGTTGATGTCACTGAAGCTTTCTTT
>-|-|TRBJ1-2|TRBV2
CASSRAGGLRNYGYTF
TGTGCCAGCAGTCGGGCCGGGGGGCTACGGAACTATGGCTACACCTTC
>-|-|TRBJ2-3|TRBV4-1
CASSQFGTGSTDTQYF
TGCGCCAGCAGCCAATTCGGGACGGGCAGCACAGATACGCAGTATTTT
>-|-|TRBJ1-6|TRBV6-1
CASTSDGYNSPLHF
TGTGCCAGTACCTCGGACGGGTATAATTCACCCCTCCACTTT
>few|-|TRBJ1-2|TRBV9
CASSRTDLYGYTF
TGTGCCAGCAGCAGGACAGACCTCTATGGCTACACCTTC
>-|TRBD2|TRBJ2-1|TRBV5-6
CASGGTSGDNEQFF
TGTGCCAGCGGCGGGACTAGCGGAGACAATGAGCAGTTCTTC
>few|-|TRBJ2-1|TRBV13
CASSSYQSSYNEQFF
TGTGCCAGCAGCTCCTACCAGAGCTCCTACAATGAGCAGTTCTTC
>few|TRBD2|TRBJ2-1|TRBV12-3/TRBV12-4
CASSLTLGPGGLNEQFF
TGTGCCAGCAGTTTAACCCTGGGACCGGGAGGGCTCAATGAGCAGTTCTTC
>-|-|TRBJ2-3|TRBV7-9
CASSFRGGRDTQYF
TGTGCCAGCAGCTTTCGGGGCGGGCGAGATACGCAGTATTTT
>many|-|TRBJ2-1|TRBV7-6
CASSPSASSYNEQFF
TGTGCCAGCAGCCCCAGCGCGAGCTCCTACAATGAGCAGTTCTTC
>few|-|TRBJ2-3|TRBV4-2
CASSQGTEARDTQYF
TGTGCCAGCAGCCAGGGGACGGAGGCCCGAGATACGCAGTATTTT
>-|TRBD1|TRBJ2-7|TRBV14
CASSQDMDRLPYEQYF
TGTGCCAGCAGCCAAGATATGGACAGGCTACCCTACGAGCAGTACTTC
>-|-|TRBJ2-5|TRBV11-2
CASKSGYLGTQYF
TGTGCCAGCAAGTCAGGCTATTTGGGGACCCAGTACTTC
>many|-|TRBJ2-7|TRBV12-3/TRBV12-4
CASRDRALHEQYF
TGTGCCAGCAGGGACAGAGCTCTGCACGAGCAGTACTTC
>-|TRBD1|TRBJ1-5|TRBV29-1
CSVGDRGAAQPQHF
TGCAGCGTCGGCGACAGGGGAGCTGCTCAGCCCCAGCATTTT
>-|-|TRBJ2-5|TRBV7-2
CASSLVYVPQETQYF
TGTGCCAGCAGCTTAGTTTACGTACCCCAAGAGACCCAGTACTTC
>-|-|TRBJ2-1|TRBV7-9
CASSSFKDEQFF
TGTGCCAGCAGCTCTTTTAAGGATGAGCAGTTCTTC
>-|TRBD2|TRBJ2-3|TRBV3-1
CASSPYLAGDTDTQYF
TGTGCCAGCAGCCCCTACCTAGCGGGGGACACAGATACGCAGTATTTT
>many|-|TRBJ1-6|TRBV12-3/TRBV12-4
CASSTAGNSPLHF
TGTGCCAGCAGTACCGCGGGGAATTCACCCCTCCACTTT
>many|TRBD2|TRBJ2-7|TRBV28
CASSLLTSGGYIYEQYF
TGTGCCAGCAGTCTACTAACTAGCGGGGGGTATATTTACGAGCAGTACTTC
>-|-|TRBJ2-4|TRBV24-1
CATSDLLGRGGNIQYF
TGTGCCACCAGTGACCTTCTAGGACGGGGAGGCAACATTCAGTACTTC
>few|-|TRBJ1-4|TRBV6-4
CASSAKGGSNEKLFF
TGTGCCAGCAGCGCTAAGGGGGGCTCTAATGAAAAACTGTTTTTT